The clone carrying this T cell receptor (beta chain) was found once. These data are taken from a study of PD-1 blockade in classical Hodgkin lymphoma. CDR3 size: 15 residues. CDR1 and CDR2 from the germline V gene are MNHEY and SMNVEV (reference sequence). The ends lost 7 bases at V and 2 bases at J; junction bases unmatched: 9. Method: immunoSEQ multiplex PCR; TCRdb's copy keeps in-frame clones and lacks some. Among about 24,000 clones, 70% to 85% were seen once, and the ten largest hold 22%. Stated time point: cycle 4 day 1 (C4D1), after less than seven weeks of nivolumab. Patients all relapsed after autologous stem cell transplantation, and there was variation in brentuximab vedotin exposure.

The chain combines TRBV27 with TRBJ2-7; 9 positions match TRBD2. This TCR was sampled from a human donor with classical Hodgkin lymphoma. Sequenced here: peripheral blood mononuclear cells (PBMCs), sampled before the fourth cycle of nivolumab. The CDR3 spells CASTSGLAGTYEQYF. For the CDR3, the DNA is TGTGCCAGCACCTCCGGGCTAGCGGGGACCTACGAGCAGTACTTC.